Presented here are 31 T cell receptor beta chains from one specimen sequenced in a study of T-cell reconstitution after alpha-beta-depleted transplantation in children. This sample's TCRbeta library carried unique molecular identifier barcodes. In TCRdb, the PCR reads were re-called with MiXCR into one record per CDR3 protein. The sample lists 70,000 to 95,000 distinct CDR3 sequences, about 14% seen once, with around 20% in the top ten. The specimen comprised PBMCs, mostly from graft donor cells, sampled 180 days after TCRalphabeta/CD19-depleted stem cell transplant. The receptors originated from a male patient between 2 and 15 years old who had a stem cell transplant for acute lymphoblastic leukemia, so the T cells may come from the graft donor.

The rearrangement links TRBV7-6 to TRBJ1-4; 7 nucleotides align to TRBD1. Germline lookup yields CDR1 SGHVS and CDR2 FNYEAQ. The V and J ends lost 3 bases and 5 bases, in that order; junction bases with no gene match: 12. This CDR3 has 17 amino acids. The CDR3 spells CASSFRGPQGKNEKLFF. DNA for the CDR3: TGTGCCAGCAGCTTTAGGGGCCCACAGGGGAAGAATGAAAAACTGTTTTTT.

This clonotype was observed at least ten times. CDR3 protein: CSAGLAGGGGETQYF. The CDR3 nucleotides read TGCAGTGCCGGACTAGCGGGGGGCGGGGGAGAGACCCAGTACTTC. The chain couples TRBV20-1 to TRBJ2-5, with TRBD2 identical over 14 bases. The CDR3 has 15 residues. J was trimmed by 4 bases and V by 6 bases; bases with no gene match: 7. The germline V gene has CDR1 DFQATT and CDR2 SNEGSKA (reference sequence).

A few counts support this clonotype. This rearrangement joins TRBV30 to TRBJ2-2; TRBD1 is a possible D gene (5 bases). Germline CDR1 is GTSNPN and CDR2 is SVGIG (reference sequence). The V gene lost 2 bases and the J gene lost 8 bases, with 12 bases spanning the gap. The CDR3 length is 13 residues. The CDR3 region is CAWSPTPGGELFF. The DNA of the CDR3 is TGTGCCTGGAGTCCGACCCCAGGGGGGGAGCTGTTTTTT.

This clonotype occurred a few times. The CDR3 DNA sequence: TGTGCCAGCAGCTCCAGCGTAGACAGGGAAAGCAATCAGCCCCAGCATTTT. Translation gives CASSSSVDRESNQPQHF. The rearrangement joins TRBV7-8 to TRBJ1-5; TRBD1 matches 7 bases. Germline lookup yields CDR1 SGHVS and CDR2 FQNEAQ. Unmatched junction bases numbered 10, after V lost 4 bases and J lost 1 base. The CDR3 loop spans 17 amino acids. Together with reference TRBV7-8 and TRBJ1-5, the CDR3 gives the full variable domain: GAGVSQSPRYKVAKRGQDVALRCDPISGHVSLFWYQQALGQGPEFLTYFQNEAQLDKSGLPSDRFFAERPEGSVSTLKIQRTQQEDSAVYLCASSSSVDRESNQPQHFGDGTRLSIL.

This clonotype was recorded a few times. Here the CDR3 reads CASSLRQGSSRTEAFF. DNA for the CDR3: TGCGCCAGCAGCTTGAGGCAGGGTTCATCGAGGACTGAAGCTTTCTTT. This sequence joins TRBV5-1 and TRBJ1-1; D possibly corresponds to TRBD1 (5 bases). Trimming took 1 base from V and 5 from J, leaving 18 bases between them. CDR1 is SGHRS, CDR2 YFSETQ, per germline. The CDR3 loop spans 16 amino acids.

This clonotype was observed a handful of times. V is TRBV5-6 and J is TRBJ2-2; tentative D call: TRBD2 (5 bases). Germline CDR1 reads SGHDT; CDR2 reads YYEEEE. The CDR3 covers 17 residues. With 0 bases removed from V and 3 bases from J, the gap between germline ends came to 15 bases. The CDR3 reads CASSLVGLAPDTGELFF. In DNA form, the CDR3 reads TGTGCCAGCAGCTTGGTCGGTCTAGCCCCCGACACCGGGGAGCTGTTTTTT.

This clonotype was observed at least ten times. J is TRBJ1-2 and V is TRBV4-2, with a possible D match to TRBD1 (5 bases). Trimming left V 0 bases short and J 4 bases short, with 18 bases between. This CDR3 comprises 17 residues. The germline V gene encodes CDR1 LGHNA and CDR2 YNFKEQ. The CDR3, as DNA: TGTGCCAGCAGCCAAGATATAGCAGGGAACTCTGGCTATGGCTACACCTTC. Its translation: CASSQDIAGNSGYGYTF.

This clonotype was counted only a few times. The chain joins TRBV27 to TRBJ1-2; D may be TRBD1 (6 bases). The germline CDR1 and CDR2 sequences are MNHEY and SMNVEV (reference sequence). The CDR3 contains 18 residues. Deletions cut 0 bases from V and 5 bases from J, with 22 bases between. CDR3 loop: CASSLSTGGAGYWYGYTF. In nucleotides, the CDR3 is TGTGCCAGCAGTTTATCGACTGGGGGCGCGGGGTATTGGTATGGCTACACCTTC.

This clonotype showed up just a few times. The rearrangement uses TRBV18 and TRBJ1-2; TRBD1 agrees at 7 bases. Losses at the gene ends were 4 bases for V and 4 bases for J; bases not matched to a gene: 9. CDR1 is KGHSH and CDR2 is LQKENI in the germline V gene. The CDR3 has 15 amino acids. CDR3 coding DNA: TGTGCCAGCTCACTTGGAGGGACAGAGCTCTATGGCTACACCTTC. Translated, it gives CASSLGGTELYGYTF.

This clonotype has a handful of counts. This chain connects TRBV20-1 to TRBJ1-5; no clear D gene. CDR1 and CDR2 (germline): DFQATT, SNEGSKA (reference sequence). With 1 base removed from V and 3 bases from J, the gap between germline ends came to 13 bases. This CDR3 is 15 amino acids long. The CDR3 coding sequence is TGCAGTGCTAGAGGAAACGCGAACCCCAATCAGCCCCAGCATTTT. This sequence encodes CSARGNANPNQPQHF.

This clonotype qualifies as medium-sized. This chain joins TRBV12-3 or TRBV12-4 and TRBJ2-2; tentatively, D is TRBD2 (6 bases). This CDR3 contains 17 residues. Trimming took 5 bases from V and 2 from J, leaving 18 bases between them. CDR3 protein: CASSHSGVKGNTGELFF. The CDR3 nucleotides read TGTGCCAGCAGTCACTCGGGGGTGAAGGGTAACACCGGGGAGCTGTTTTTT.

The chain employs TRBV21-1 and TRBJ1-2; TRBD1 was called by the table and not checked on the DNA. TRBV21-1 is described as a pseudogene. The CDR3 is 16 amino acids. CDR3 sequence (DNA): TGTGCCAGCAGCAAAGCAGGGGAGAGGGAGGATTATGGCTACACCTTC. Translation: CASSKAGEREDYGYTF.

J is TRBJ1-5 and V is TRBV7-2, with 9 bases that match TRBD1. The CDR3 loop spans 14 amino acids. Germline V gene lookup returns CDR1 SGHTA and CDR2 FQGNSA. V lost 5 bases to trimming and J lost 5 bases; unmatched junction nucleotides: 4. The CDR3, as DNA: TGTGCCAGCAGCCGACGACAGGGGGATCAGCCCCAGCATTTT. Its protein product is CASSRRQGDQPQHF.

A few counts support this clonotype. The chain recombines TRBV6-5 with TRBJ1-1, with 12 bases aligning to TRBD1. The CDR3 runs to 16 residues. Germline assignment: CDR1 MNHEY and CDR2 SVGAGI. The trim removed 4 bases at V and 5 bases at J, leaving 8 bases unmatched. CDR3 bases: TGTGCCAGCAGTTTATCGGGACAGGGGGCTGGGACTGAAGCTTTCTTT. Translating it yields CASSLSGQGAGTEAFF.

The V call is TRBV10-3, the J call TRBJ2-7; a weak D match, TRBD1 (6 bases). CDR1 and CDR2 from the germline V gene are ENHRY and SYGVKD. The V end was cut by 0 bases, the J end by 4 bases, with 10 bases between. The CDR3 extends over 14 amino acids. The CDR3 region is CAISESGTQYEQYF. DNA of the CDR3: TGTGCCATCAGTGAGTCAGGGACACAGTACGAGCAGTACTTC.

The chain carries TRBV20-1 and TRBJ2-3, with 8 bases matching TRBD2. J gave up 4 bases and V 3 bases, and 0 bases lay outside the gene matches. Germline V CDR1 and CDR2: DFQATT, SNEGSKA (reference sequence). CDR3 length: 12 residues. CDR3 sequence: CSARTSADTQYF. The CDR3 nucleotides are TGCAGTGCTAGGACTAGCGCAGATACGCAGTATTTT.

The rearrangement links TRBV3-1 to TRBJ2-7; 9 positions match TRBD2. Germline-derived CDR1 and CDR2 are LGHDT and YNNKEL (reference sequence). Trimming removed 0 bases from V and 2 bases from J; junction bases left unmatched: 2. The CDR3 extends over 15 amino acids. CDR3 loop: CASSQDSSGAYEQYF. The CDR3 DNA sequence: TGTGCCAGCAGCCAAGACTCTAGCGGGGCCTACGAGCAGTACTTC.

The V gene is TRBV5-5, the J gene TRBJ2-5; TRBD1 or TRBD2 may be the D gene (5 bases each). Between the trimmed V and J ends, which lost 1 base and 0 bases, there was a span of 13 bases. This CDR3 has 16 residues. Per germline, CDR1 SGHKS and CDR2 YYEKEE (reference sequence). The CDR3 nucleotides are TGTGCCAGCAGCTTGATGGGACCGAGGTACCAAGAGACCCAGTACTTC. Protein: CASSLMGPRYQETQYF.

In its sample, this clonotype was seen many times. CDR3 residues: CSVEVYFEDYGYTF. The CDR3 DNA follows: TGCAGCGTTGAGGTCTATTTCGAGGACTATGGCTACACCTTC. This sequence joins TRBV29-1 and TRBJ1-2, with D uncertain. Trimming cost V 3 bases and J 3 bases, with 14 bases left between them. CDR1 SQVTM and CDR2 ANQGSEA come from the germline V gene. This CDR3 is built from 14 residues.

The CDR3 spells CASSHLITGGGNQPQHF. As DNA, the CDR3 is TGTGCCAGCAGCCACTTAATTACCGGGGGAGGCAATCAGCCCCAGCATTTT. The chain employs TRBV7-8 and TRBJ1-5; a possible D gene is TRBD1 (5 bases). The CDR3 totals 17 residues. Germline CDR1 reads SGHVS; CDR2 reads FQNEAQ. V shed 5 bases and J shed 2 bases, with 19 bases lying between them.

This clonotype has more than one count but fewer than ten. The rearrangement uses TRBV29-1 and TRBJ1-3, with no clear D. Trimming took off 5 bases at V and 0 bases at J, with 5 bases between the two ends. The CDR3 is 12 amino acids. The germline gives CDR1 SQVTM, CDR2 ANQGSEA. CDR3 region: CSVLRSGNTIYF. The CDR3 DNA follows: TGCAGCGTTTTGCGCTCTGGAAACACCATATATTTT. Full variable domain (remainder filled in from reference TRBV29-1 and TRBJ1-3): SAVISQKPSRDICQRGTSLTIQCQVDSQVTMMFWYRQQPGQSLTLIATANQGSEATYESGFVIDKFPISRPNLTFSTLTVSNMSPEDSSIYLCSVLRSGNTIYFGEGSWLTVV.

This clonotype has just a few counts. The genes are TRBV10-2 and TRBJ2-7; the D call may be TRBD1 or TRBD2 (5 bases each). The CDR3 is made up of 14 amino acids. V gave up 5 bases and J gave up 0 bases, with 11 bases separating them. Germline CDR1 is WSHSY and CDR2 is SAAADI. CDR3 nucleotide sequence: TGCGCCAGCAGTCGGGACGGACTCTCCTACGAGCAGTACTTC. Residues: CASSRDGLSYEQYF.

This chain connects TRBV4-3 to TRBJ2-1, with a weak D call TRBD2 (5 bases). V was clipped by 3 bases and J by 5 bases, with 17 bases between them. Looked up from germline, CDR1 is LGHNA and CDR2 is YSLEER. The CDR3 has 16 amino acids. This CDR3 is CASSQLWESGNNEQFF. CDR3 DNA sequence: TGCGCCAGCAGCCAGCTGTGGGAAAGCGGAAACAATGAGCAGTTCTTC.

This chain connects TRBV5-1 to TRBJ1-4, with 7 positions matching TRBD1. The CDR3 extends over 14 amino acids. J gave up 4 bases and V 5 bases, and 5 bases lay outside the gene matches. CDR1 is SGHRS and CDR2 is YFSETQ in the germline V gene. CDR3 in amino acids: CASSATGDNEKLFF. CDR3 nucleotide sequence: TGCGCCAGCAGTGCAACAGGGGATAATGAAAAACTGTTTTTT. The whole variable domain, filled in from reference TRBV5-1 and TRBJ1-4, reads KAGVTQTPRYLIKTRGQQVTLSCSPISGHRSVSWYQQTPGQGLQFLFEYFSETQRNKGNFPGRFSGRQFSNSRSEMNVSTLELGDSALYLCASSATGDNEKLFFGSGTQLSVL.

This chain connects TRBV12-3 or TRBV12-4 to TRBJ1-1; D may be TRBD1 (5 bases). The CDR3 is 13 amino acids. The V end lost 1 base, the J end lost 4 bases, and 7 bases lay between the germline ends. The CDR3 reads CASSLGGSTEAFF. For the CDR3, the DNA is TGTGCCAGCAGTTTAGGGGGGAGCACTGAAGCTTTCTTT.

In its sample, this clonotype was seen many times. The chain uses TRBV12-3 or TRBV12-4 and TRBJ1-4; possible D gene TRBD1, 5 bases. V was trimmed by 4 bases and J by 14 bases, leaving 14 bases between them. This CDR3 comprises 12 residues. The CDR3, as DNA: TGTGCCAGCAGTTACCCCCGGGACTCGCTGTTTTTT. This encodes CASSYPRDSLFF.

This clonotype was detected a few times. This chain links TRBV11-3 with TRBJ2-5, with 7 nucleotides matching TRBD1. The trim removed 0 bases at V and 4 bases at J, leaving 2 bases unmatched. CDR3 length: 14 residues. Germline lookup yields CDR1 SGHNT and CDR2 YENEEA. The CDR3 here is CASSLDNRGETQYF. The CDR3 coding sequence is TGTGCCAGCAGCTTAGATAACAGGGGAGAGACCCAGTACTTC.

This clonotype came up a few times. The CDR3 region has the DNA TGTGCCAGCAGTTTACCCCATTCGCAGACCCAGTACTTC. Protein sequence: CASSLPHSQTQYF. This rearrangement joins TRBV28 to TRBJ2-5, with D hard to call. The V and J ends lost 2 bases and 6 bases respectively, with 10 bases between them. The CDR3 totals 13 residues. Per germline, CDR1 MDHEN and CDR2 SYDVKM.

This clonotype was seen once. CDR3 loop: CSAPLTLVGTEAFF. For the CDR3, the DNA is TGCAGTGCTCCCCTCACCCTGGTTGGCACTGAAGCTTTCTTT. The rearrangement joins TRBV20-1 to TRBJ1-1; no clear D. The germline V gene encodes CDR1 DFQATT and CDR2 SNEGSKA (reference sequence). This CDR3 contains 14 residues. V was pared by 5 bases and J by 4 bases, with 17 bases between.

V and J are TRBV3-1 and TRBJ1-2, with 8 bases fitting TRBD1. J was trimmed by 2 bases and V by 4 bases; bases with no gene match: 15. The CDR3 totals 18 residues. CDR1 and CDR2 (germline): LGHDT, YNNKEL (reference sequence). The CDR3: CASSPGALGTGMNYGYTF. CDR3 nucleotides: TGTGCCAGCAGCCCTGGGGCCCTCGGGACAGGCATGAACTATGGCTACACCTTC.

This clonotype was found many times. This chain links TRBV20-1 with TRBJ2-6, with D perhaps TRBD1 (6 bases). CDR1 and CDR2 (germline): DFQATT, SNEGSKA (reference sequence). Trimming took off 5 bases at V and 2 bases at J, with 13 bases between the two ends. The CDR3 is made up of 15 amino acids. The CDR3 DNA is TGCAGTGCTTTACGGGCAGGGGCTGGGGCCAACGTCCTGACTTTC. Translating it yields CSALRAGAGANVLTF.